This TCR beta chain was sequenced for a study of T-cell reconstitution after alpha-beta-depleted transplantation in children. V was clipped by 2 bases and J by 4 bases; unmatched bases: 8. The CDR3 is 15 residues long. CDR1 and CDR2 from the germline V gene are MGHRA and YSYEKL. Unique molecular identifiers tagged the TCRbeta library. TCRdb ran MiXCR on the PCR reads and lists one entry per CDR3 protein. Among about 120,000 distinct CDR3 sequences listed, 10% were seen once. This clonotype was observed at least ten times. The chain couples TRBV4-1 to TRBJ2-7, with 7 bases identical to TRBD1. The origin of this receptor is a human donor who donated a stem cell graft to a child with acute lymphoblastic leukemia. Source: PBMCs from the stem cell graft donor, taken from the stem cell graft. Here the CDR3 reads CASSQFRTGAYEQYF. CDR3 sequence (DNA): TGCGCCAGCAGCCAATTCCGGACAGGAGCATACGAGCAGTACTTC.